This paragraph covers one T cell receptor beta chain sequence. No antigen is known for it. The data are from a study of T cell responses to AZD1222 COVID-19 vaccine. The study's findings and limits: Seropositive AZD1222 recipients at baseline numbered only five or six.

Sequenced by immunoSEQ multiplex PCR; TCRdb stores in-frame clones only, minus some. The data hold roughly 140,000 clones, with 75% to 95% observed a single time. V was pared by 2 bases and J by 9 bases, with 13 bases between. The germline gives CDR1 LGHNT, CDR2 FRNRAP. The CDR3 has 14 residues. This material consisted of peripheral blood, taken 28 days after the second AZD1222 dose. The origin of this receptor is an adult who received the AZD1222 COVID-19 vaccine. V gene TRBV12-5 combines with J gene TRBJ2-2, with D perhaps TRBD1 or TRBD2 (6 bases each). The CDR3 nucleotides read TGTGCTAGTGGTTTGACCTACGGGGGCAGGGAGCTGTTTTTT. Its protein is CASGLTYGGRELFF.